The 8 T cell receptor beta chains below were found in one sample sequenced in a study of shared clonotypes between healthy human individuals. Profiling relied on immunoSEQ multiplex PCR, and the TCRdb table lists in-frame clones only, not all of them. The table lists millions of clones, roughly 92% of them singletons. What was sequenced was naive CD4+ T cells sorted from blood. Subset indicated: CD45RA+ positively selected. The receptors here all came from a man between 18 and 35 years old in good health.

The chain combines TRBV9 with TRBJ2-1; 13 bases agree with TRBD2. Germline V lookup: CDR1 SGDLS, CDR2 YYNGEE. The V gene end was trimmed by 3 bases and the J gene end by 4 bases; junction bases not matched to a gene: 4. This CDR3 has 16 residues. In DNA form, the CDR3 reads TGTGCCAGCAGCGCCGGACTAGCGGGAGTTTACAATGAGCAGTTCTTC. This translates into CASSAGLAGVYNEQFF. The variable domain in full, completed from reference TRBV9 and TRBJ2-1, reads DSGVTQTPKHLITATGQRVTLRCSPRSGDLSVYWYQQSLDQGLQFLIQYYNGEERAKGNILERFSAQQFPDLHSELNLSSLELGDSALYFCASSAGLAGVYNEQFFGPGTRLTVL.

In its sample, this clone was seen a few times. The chain's CDR3 is CASSQDQPGINSPLHF. The CDR3 DNA follows: TGCGCCAGCAGCCAAGATCAACCGGGGATCAATTCACCCCTCCACTTT. The rearrangement uses TRBV4-1 and TRBJ1-6; D is unclear. The V gene's germline CDR1 is MGHRA and CDR2 YSYEKL. This CDR3 comprises 16 residues. V lost 0 bases, J lost 7 bases, and 13 bases lay in between.

The V gene is TRBV7-6, the J gene TRBJ1-2; D unresolved. V shed 4 bases and J shed 7 bases, with 16 bases lying between them. Germline assignment: CDR1 SGHVS and CDR2 FNYEAQ. CDR3 size: 14 residues. CDR3 in amino acids: CASSSGPLGFGYTF. The CDR3, as DNA: TGTGCCAGCAGCTCCGGGCCCTTGGGTTTTGGCTACACCTTC.

This clone is a singleton in its sample. This rearrangement joins TRBV10-3 to TRBJ1-1; 8 bases line up with TRBD1. The CDR3 sequence is 14 residues long. V was pared by 6 bases and J by 1 base, with 4 bases of the junction left unmatched. CDR1 is ENHRY, CDR2 SYGVKD, per germline. As DNA, the CDR3 is TGTGCCATCAGGACAGGGGCCTCGAACACTGAAGCTTTCTTT. Protein product: CAIRTGASNTEAFF.

This clone was seen once. The CDR3 sequence is CASSLDQRDDTEAFF. The CDR3 region has the DNA TGTGCCAGCAGCTTGGATCAAAGGGACGACACTGAAGCTTTCTTT. J is TRBJ1-1 and V is TRBV5-6; D is perhaps TRBD1 (5 bases). The CDR3 is made up of 15 amino acids. Germline-derived CDR1 and CDR2 are SGHDT and YYEEEE. Deletions cut 0 bases from V and 3 bases from J, with 12 bases between. The complete variable domain, with remaining parts taken from reference TRBV5-6 and TRBJ1-1, reads DAGVTQSPTHLIKTRGQQVTLRCSPKSGHDTVSWYQQALGQGPQFIFQYYEEEERQRGNFPDRFSGHQFPNYSSELNVNALLLGDSALYLCASSLDQRDDTEAFFGQGTRLTVV.

The chain is built from TRBV6-1 and TRBJ2-2, with D perhaps TRBD1 (6 bases). The V gene lost 7 bases and the J gene lost 6 bases, with 12 bases spanning the gap. Germline CDR1 reads MNHNS; CDR2 reads SASEGT. The CDR3 covers 13 residues. The CDR3 protein is CASTQGEAGELFF. The CDR3 coding sequence is TGTGCCAGCACACAGGGTGAGGCCGGGGAGCTGTTTTTT.

The genes are TRBV11-2 and TRBJ2-5; D not resolved. V shed 4 bases and J shed 1 base, with 7 bases lying between them. Germline assignment: CDR1 SGHAT and CDR2 FQNNGV. The CDR3 extends over 13 amino acids. The CDR3 is CASSSMAQETQYF. CDR3 coding DNA: TGTGCCAGCAGCTCCATGGCCCAAGAGACCCAGTACTTC.

The DNA for the CDR3 is TGCGCCAGCAGCCAAGAAGCTCGGGTCCAAGAGACCCAGTACTTC. Translated, it gives CASSQEARVQETQYF. J is TRBJ2-5 and V is TRBV4-1; D is uncertain. Per germline, CDR1 MGHRA and CDR2 YSYEKL. Trimming cost V 0 bases and J 1 base, with 9 bases left between them. The CDR3 contains 15 residues.